One sample yielded the 12 T cell receptor beta chains listed below, sequenced in a study of shared clonotypes between healthy human individuals. TCRdb keeps only in-frame clones here, not all; method: immunoSEQ multiplex PCR. The sample carries about 1.1 million clones, about 80% recorded once. Input material: memory CD4+ T cells from PBMCs. The sample's subset: CD45RA-negative fraction. The receptors shown here come from a man aged 18 to 30 in good health. Some clones in this sample may be carry-over from other donors' samples.

The chain couples TRBV5-1 to TRBJ1-2; 7 bases line up with TRBD1. The CDR3 spans 17 residues. Germline-derived CDR1 and CDR2 are SGHRS and YFSETQ. V shed 5 bases, J shed 4 bases, and the junction held 17 bases outside the gene matches. This chain's CDR3 is CASRPRQGSASIYGYTF. The CDR3 DNA sequence: TGCGCCAGCAGACCCAGACAGGGAAGCGCCAGTATCTATGGCTACACCTTC.

The J gene is TRBJ1-4, the V gene TRBV5-6; 8 bases align to TRBD1. The CDR3 is 16 residues long. Trimming cost V 0 bases and J 6 bases; bases outside gene matches: 7. CDR1 is SGHDT, CDR2 YYEEEE, per germline. CDR3 DNA sequence: TGTGCCAGCAGCTTGGTCCCAGGGGGCGGAGATGAAAAACTGTTTTTT. Encoded protein: CASSLVPGGGDEKLFF.

The V gene is TRBV2, the J gene TRBJ2-3; the match to TRBD2 covers 8 bases. With 6 bases clipped from V and 3 bases from J, the junction kept 11 bases outside the gene matches. Germline CDR1 is SNHLY and CDR2 is FYNNEI. The CDR3 totals 16 residues. CDR3 coding DNA: TGTGCCAGCAGATTCTTTAGCGGGACTAAAACAGATACGCAGTATTTT. Protein product: CASRFFSGTKTDTQYF.

The V call is TRBV7-2, the J call TRBJ1-5, with a tentative D call TRBD1 (6 bases). The ends were cut back, 3 bases at V and 5 bases at J, with 11 bases in the middle. CDR1 is SGHTA and CDR2 is FQGNSA in the germline V gene. This CDR3 comprises 14 residues. The CDR3 DNA is TGTGCCAGCAGCTTTCGGGGGCGGGATCAGCCCCAGCATTTT. Its protein product is CASSFRGRDQPQHF.

The V call is TRBV5-1, the J call TRBJ2-1; D is perhaps TRBD1 or TRBD2 (6 bases each). CDR1 and CDR2 from the germline V gene are SGHRS and YFSETQ. This CDR3 contains 16 residues. Trimming pared 0 bases from V and 10 bases from J, leaving 20 bases between. In nucleotides, the CDR3 is TGCGCCAGCAGCTTGGCCGGAGGAGGGGGTAAAGGGGAGCAGTTCTTC. It encodes CASSLAGGGGKGEQFF.

The J gene is TRBJ2-1, the V gene TRBV7-6, with TRBD1 matching 11 bases. The CDR3 spans 15 residues. J was trimmed by 7 bases and V by 5 bases; bases with no gene match: 7. Germline loops: CDR1 SGHVS, CDR2 FNYEAQ. The CDR3 spells CASSGWGQGDNEQFF. In DNA, the CDR3 is TGTGCCAGCAGCGGGTGGGGACAGGGGGATAATGAGCAGTTCTTC.

The chain has TRBV2 and TRBJ2-7; D is undetermined. V was cut by 1 base and J by 4 bases, with 2 bases left in between. CDR3 length: 11 residues. CDR1 and CDR2 (germline): SNHLY, FYNNEI. The DNA of the CDR3 is TGTGCCAGCAGTGAAGAGTACGAGCAGTACTTC. This sequence encodes CASSEEYEQYF.

This clone showed up just once. The chain is built from TRBV29-1 and TRBJ2-2, with no clear D. V lost 2 bases and J lost 6, with 4 bases in between. Germline CDR1 reads SQVTM; CDR2 reads ANQGSEA. The CDR3 length is 11 residues. CDR3 sequence reads: CSVENPGELFF. In DNA, the CDR3 is TGCAGCGTTGAAAACCCCGGGGAGCTGTTTTTT.

The chain has TRBV15 and TRBJ2-1, with 7 bases matching TRBD2. The germline CDR1 and CDR2 sequences are LNHNV and YYDKDF (reference sequence). V lost 0 bases and J lost 0; bases outside the gene matches: 14. The CDR3 consists of 20 residues. In nucleotides, the CDR3 is TGTGCCACCAGCAGAGATCGGACTAGTAACCCCCTACTCTCCTACAATGAGCAGTTCTTC. Its translation is CATSRDRTSNPLLSYNEQFF.

The chain links TRBV5-1 to TRBJ1-1; no clear D gene. Trimming removed 5 bases from V and 6 bases from J, with 17 bases in between. Germline V gives CDR1 SGHRS, CDR2 YFSETQ. This CDR3 has 14 amino acids. The CDR3 protein is CASRDSGTWAEAFF. The CDR3 DNA reads as TGCGCCAGCAGGGATTCAGGTACCTGGGCTGAAGCTTTCTTT. The complete variable domain, with remaining parts taken from reference TRBV5-1 and TRBJ1-1, reads KAGVTQTPRYLIKTRGQQVTLSCSPISGHRSVSWYQQTPGQGLQFLFEYFSETQRNKGNFPGRFSGRQFSNSRSEMNVSTLELGDSALYLCASRDSGTWAEAFFGQGTRLTVV.

The gene calls are TRBV5-1 and TRBJ2-5; no definite D call. CDR1 is SGHRS, CDR2 YFSETQ, per germline. CDR3 length equals 13 residues. Trimming took off 1 base at V and 3 bases at J, with 7 bases between the two ends. As DNA, the CDR3 is TGCGCCAGCAGCTTGTCTATTGAAGAGACCCAGTACTTC. Amino acid sequence: CASSLSIEETQYF. The full variable domain, rest sourced from reference TRBV5-1 and TRBJ2-5, is KAGVTQTPRYLIKTRGQQVTLSCSPISGHRSVSWYQQTPGQGLQFLFEYFSETQRNKGNFPGRFSGRQFSNSRSEMNVSTLELGDSALYLCASSLSIEETQYFGPGTRLLVL.

V and J are TRBV29-1 and TRBJ2-3, with D tentatively TRBD1 or TRBD2 (5 bases each). The germline V and J ends were trimmed by 7 bases and 0 bases, with 17 bases remaining between them. Germline CDR1 reads SQVTM; CDR2 reads ANQGSEA. The CDR3 runs to 15 residues. This chain's CDR3 is CSAAGASSSTDTQYF. The CDR3 DNA reads as TGCAGCGCCGCCGGGGCTAGTAGTAGCACAGATACGCAGTATTTT.